This T cell receptor beta chain was identified in a study of human T cells and chemical hapten exposure. V was pared by 7 bases and J by 4 bases, with 5 bases of the junction left unmatched. This CDR3 has 13 residues. The germline CDR1 and CDR2 sequences are SQVTM and ANQGSEA. Described time point: patch test 2, 6 weeks after DPC sensitization. The sample's treatment: therapeutic diphenylcyclopropenone sensitization with weekly scalp DPC. The template was total RNA from unfractionated whole blood. Individual cDNA molecules received unique molecular identifiers in the library. Using its own MiXCR run on the RACE reads, TCRdb lists one record per CDR3 protein. The sample has tens of thousands of distinct CDR3 sequences; roughly 10% are singletons.

The source is a woman aged 30 to 39 with alopecia areata. Some clones in this sample may be carry-over from other donors' samples. Sequenced material: whole blood, taken in connection with sensitization to the hapten diphenylcyclopropenone (DPC). The V and J genes are TRBV29-1 and TRBJ1-3; 9 bases are shared with TRBD1. This CDR3 reads CSARTGVGNTIYF. The CDR3 DNA follows: TGCAGCGCCCGGACAGGGGTAGGAAACACCATATATTTT.